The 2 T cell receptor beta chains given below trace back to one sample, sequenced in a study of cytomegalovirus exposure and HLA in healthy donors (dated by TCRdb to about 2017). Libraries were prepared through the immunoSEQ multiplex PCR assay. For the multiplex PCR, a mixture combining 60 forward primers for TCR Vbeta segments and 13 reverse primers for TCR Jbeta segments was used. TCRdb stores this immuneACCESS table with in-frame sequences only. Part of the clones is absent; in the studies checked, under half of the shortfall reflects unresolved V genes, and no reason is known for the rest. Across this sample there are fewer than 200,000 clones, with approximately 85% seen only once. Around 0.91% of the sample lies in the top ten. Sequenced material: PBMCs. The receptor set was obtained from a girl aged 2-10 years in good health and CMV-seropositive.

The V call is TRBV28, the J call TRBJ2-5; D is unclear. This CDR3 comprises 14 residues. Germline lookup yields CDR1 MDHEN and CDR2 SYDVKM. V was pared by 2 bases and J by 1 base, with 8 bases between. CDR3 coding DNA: TGTGCCAGCAGTTTACATTCCCCCCAAGAGACCCAGTACTTC. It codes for CASSLHSPQETQYF.

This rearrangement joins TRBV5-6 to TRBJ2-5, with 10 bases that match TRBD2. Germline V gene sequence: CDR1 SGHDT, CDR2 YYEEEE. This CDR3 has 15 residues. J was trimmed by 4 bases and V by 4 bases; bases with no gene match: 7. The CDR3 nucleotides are TGTGCCAGCAGCCCTTCTAGCGGGAGTGTAGAGACCCAGTACTTC. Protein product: CASSPSSGSVETQYF. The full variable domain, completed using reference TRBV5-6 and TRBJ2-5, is DAGVTQSPTHLIKTRGQQVTLRCSPKSGHDTVSWYQQALGQGPQFIFQYYEEEERQRGNFPDRFSGHQFPNYSSELNVNALLLGDSALYLCASSPSSGSVETQYFGPGTRLLVL.